These 20 T cell receptor beta chains were all obtained from the same sample, sequenced in a study of T cell responses to AZD1222 COVID-19 vaccine. Some clones are missing from TCRdb's copy, which holds only in-frame ones; the method was immunoSEQ multiplex PCR. The repertoire holds about 53,000 clones, with roughly 89% as singletons. This material consisted of peripheral blood, taken 28 days after the second AZD1222 dose. These receptors were collected from an adult who received the AZD1222 COVID-19 vaccine.

The chain combines TRBV7-2 with TRBJ1-5, with TRBD1 matching over 10 bases. The V segment lost 5 bases and the J segment 5 bases; nucleotides outside the gene matches: 6. Germline lookup yields CDR1 SGHTA and CDR2 FQGNSA. This CDR3 is 15 amino acids long. Written as DNA, the CDR3 is TGTGCCAGCAGCCCCGCGGGACAGGGGTATCAGCCCCAGCATTTT. Its translation: CASSPAGQGYQPQHF.

This chain links TRBV28 with TRBJ2-1, with D unclear. The CDR3 extends over 11 amino acids. Germline values: CDR1 MDHEN, CDR2 SYDVKM. V gave up 3 bases and J gave up 10 bases, with 7 bases separating them. CDR3 loop: CASSLAREQFF. CDR3 nucleotides: TGTGCCAGCAGTTTGGCCCGGGAGCAGTTCTTC. The full variable domain, with the rest looked up from reference TRBV28 and TRBJ2-1, is DVKVTQSSRYLVKRTGEKVFLECVQDMDHENMFWYRQDPGLGLRLIYFSYDVKMKEKGDIPEGYSVSREKKERFSLILESASTNQTSMYLCASSLAREQFFGPGTRLTVL.

The chain is built from TRBV7-9 and TRBJ1-4; possible D gene TRBD1, 5 bases. In germline, CDR1 is SEHNR, CDR2 FQNEAQ (reference sequence). CDR3 length: 14 amino acids. V lost 1 base and J 7 bases, leaving 10 bases between the germline ends. The CDR3 nucleotides read TGTGCCAGCAGCTTAGGGCAGGGCGGTGAAAAACTGTTTTTT. This codes for CASSLGQGGEKLFF.

The V gene is TRBV30, the J gene TRBJ2-5, with 12 bases identical to TRBD2. In germline, CDR1 is GTSNPN, CDR2 SVGIG (reference sequence). This CDR3 is built from 16 residues. The V gene end was trimmed by 0 bases and the J gene end by 0 bases; junction bases not matched to a gene: 2. The CDR3 region has the DNA TGTGCCTGGAGTGTAGGACTAGCGGGGTACCAAGAGACCCAGTACTTC. Protein sequence: CAWSVGLAGYQETQYF.

The gene calls are TRBV10-3 and TRBJ2-1; unclear D gene. Deletions cut 3 bases from V and 8 bases from J, with 5 bases between. Germline V lookup: CDR1 ENHRY, CDR2 SYGVKD. CDR3 size: 11 residues. Here the CDR3 reads CAISDTHEQFF. Written as DNA, the CDR3 is TGTGCCATCAGTGATACACATGAGCAGTTCTTC.

The chain carries TRBV30 and TRBJ1-5; maybe TRBD1 (6 bases). Trimming cost V 7 bases and J 1 base, with 8 bases left between them. The CDR3 spans 12 residues. Germline-derived CDR1 and CDR2 are GTSNPN and SVGIG (reference sequence). CDR3 sequence: CASGESNQPQHF. As DNA, the CDR3 is TGTGCCTCAGGGGAGAGCAATCAGCCCCAGCATTTT.

This chain uses TRBV30 with TRBJ1-6, with TRBD1 identical over 9 bases. The V gene end was trimmed by 3 bases and the J gene end by 9 bases; junction bases not matched to a gene: 6. Germline V gives CDR1 GTSNPN, CDR2 SVGIG (reference sequence). The CDR3 length is 14 residues. CDR3 sequence (DNA): TGTGCCTGGAGCACACAGGGGGCTCCTTCACCCCTCCACTTT. Protein sequence: CAWSTQGAPSPLHF.

The rearrangement uses TRBV4-1 and TRBJ2-2; D is tentatively TRBD1 or TRBD2 (6 bases each). V was shortened by 4 bases and J by 1 base, with 16 bases between the two germline ends. The CDR3 sequence is 17 residues long. CDR1 and CDR2 from the germline V gene are MGHRA and YSYEKL. The CDR3 nucleotides read TGCGCCAGCAGCCGGGGGGCTCGGGGACTGAACACCGGGGAGCTGTTTTTT. It translates to CASSRGARGLNTGELFF.

The J gene is TRBJ2-5, the V gene TRBV9; D might be TRBD2 (6 bases). Germline CDR1 reads SGDLS; CDR2 reads YYNGEE. Deletions cut 0 bases from V and 5 bases from J, with 14 bases between. This CDR3 comprises 15 residues. Here the CDR3 DNA reads TGTGCCAGCAGCGTAGACGGGACTTGGGGGGAGACCCAGTACTTC. Encoded protein: CASSVDGTWGETQYF.

In this sample, this clone turned up a few times. This rearrangement joins TRBV7-2 to TRBJ2-7, with 12 bases that match TRBD2. The junction had 11 bases not matched to a gene; V was cut back by 4 bases and J by 4 bases. Germline V lookup: CDR1 SGHTA, CDR2 FQGNSA. The CDR3 has 17 amino acids. Here the CDR3 reads CASSSPTSGRMVYEQYF. The CDR3 nucleotides are TGTGCCAGCAGCTCGCCAACTAGCGGGAGGATGGTGTACGAGCAGTACTTC.

The chain links TRBV30 to TRBJ1-4; tentative D call: TRBD1 (5 bases). Trimming shortened V by 5 bases and J by 2 bases, and 18 bases separated the two germline ends. Germline V gives CDR1 GTSNPN, CDR2 SVGIG (reference sequence). The CDR3 contains 16 residues. CDR3 nucleotide sequence: TGTGCCTGGGGGGGGAGTCGGGTTTCCACTAATGAAAAACTGTTTTTT. Protein product: CAWGGSRVSTNEKLFF.

This clone was counted once. This chain uses TRBV14 with TRBJ1-2; perhaps TRBD1 as D (5 bases). V lost 0 bases and J 2 bases, leaving 7 bases between the germline ends. Germline assignment: CDR1 SGHDN and CDR2 FVKESK. The CDR3 is 14 amino acids. The CDR3 bases are TGTGCCAGCAGCCAAGATAGGGGCAACTATGGCTACACCTTC. Translated: CASSQDRGNYGYTF.

The CDR3 loop is CAWSPSFGDTQYF. DNA of the CDR3: TGTGCCTGGAGTCCCTCTTTCGGGGATACGCAGTATTTT. V and J are TRBV30 and TRBJ2-3; no clear D. CDR1 and CDR2 from the germline V gene are GTSNPN and SVGIG (reference sequence). Trimming cost V 2 bases and J 6 bases, with 12 bases left between them. The CDR3 spans 13 residues.

This clone was seen only a few times. V is TRBV25-1 and J is TRBJ1-6; possibly TRBD1 for D (5 bases). There are 12 residues in the CDR3. Trimming removed 6 bases from V and 9 bases from J, with 9 bases in between. Germline CDR1 and CDR2: MGHDK and SYGVNS. The CDR3 DNA reads as TGTGCCAGCAGAGACGGGGGTTCACCCCTCCACTTT. This encodes CASRDGGSPLHF.

The chain recombines TRBV19 with TRBJ2-1; no clear D gene. Germline CDR1 reads LNHDA; CDR2 reads SQIVND (reference sequence). The CDR3 sequence is 16 residues long. V was cut by 5 bases and J by 6 bases, with 20 bases left in between. CDR3 in amino acids: CASSFLSGGVANEQFF. CDR3 DNA sequence: TGTGCCAGTAGTTTTCTGTCCGGTGGGGTAGCCAATGAGCAGTTCTTC.

The V and J genes are TRBV21-1 and TRBJ2-7; no check of the table's D call, TRBD1, against the DNA was made. TRBV21-1 is shown as a pseudogene. This CDR3 has 13 residues. CDR3 amino acids: CASSKDRDYEQYF. The CDR3 nucleotides are TGTGCCAGCAGCAAGGACAGGGACTACGAGCAGTACTTC.

The V and J genes are TRBV7-6 and TRBJ2-7, with 8 positions matching TRBD2. Germline V gene lookup returns CDR1 SGHVS and CDR2 FNYEAQ. The CDR3 extends over 17 amino acids. Losses at the gene ends were 0 bases for V and 4 bases for J; bases not matched to a gene: 11. The CDR3 loop is CASSLAEASGRKYEQYF. The CDR3 nucleotides read TGTGCCAGCAGCTTAGCGGAGGCGAGCGGGAGAAAGTACGAGCAGTACTTC.

The chain couples TRBV21-1 to TRBJ1-5. TRBV21-1 is recorded as a pseudogene. The CDR3 length is 15 residues. The CDR3 DNA follows: TGTGCCAGCACCCCCAAGTCCTATAGCAATCAGCCCCAGCATTTT. The encoded protein is CASTPKSYSNQPQHF.

This clone came up once. The chain employs TRBV7-2 and TRBJ1-5; TRBD1 agrees at 9 bases. Germline CDR1 reads SGHTA; CDR2 reads FQGNSA. The CDR3 is 13 residues long. The V gene end was trimmed by 6 bases and the J gene end by 7 bases; junction bases not matched to a gene: 4. The CDR3 reads CASRRDRVQPQHF. In nucleotides, the CDR3 is TGTGCCAGCAGGCGGGACAGGGTCCAGCCCCAGCATTTT. The whole variable domain, remainder taken from reference TRBV7-2 and TRBJ1-5, is GAGVSQSPSNKVTEKGKDVELRCDPISGHTALYWYRQSLGQGLEFLIYFQGNSAPDKSGLPSDRFSAERTGGSVSTLTIQRTQQEDSAVYLCASRRDRVQPQHFGDGTRLSIL.

This chain links TRBV6-2 or TRBV6-3 with TRBJ2-7; 7 positions agree with TRBD2. CDR1 is MNHEY and CDR2 is SVGEGT in the germline V gene. CDR3 length: 15 amino acids. J gave up 2 bases and V 5 bases, and 9 bases lay outside the gene matches. DNA of the CDR3: TGTGCCAGCAGTCCCGCGCTAGCGGTTACCTACGAGCAGTACTTC. This gives the protein CASSPALAVTYEQYF.